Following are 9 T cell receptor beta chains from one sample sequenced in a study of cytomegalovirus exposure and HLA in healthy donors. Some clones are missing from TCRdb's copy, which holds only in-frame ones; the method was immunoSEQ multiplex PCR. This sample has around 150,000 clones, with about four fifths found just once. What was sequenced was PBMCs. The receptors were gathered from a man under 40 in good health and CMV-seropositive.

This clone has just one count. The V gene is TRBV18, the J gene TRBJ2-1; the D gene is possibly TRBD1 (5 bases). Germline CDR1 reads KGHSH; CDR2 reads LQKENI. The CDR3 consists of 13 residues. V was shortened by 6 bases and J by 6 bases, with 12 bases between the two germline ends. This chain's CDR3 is CASSVGVGNEQFF. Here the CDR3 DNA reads TGTGCCAGCTCGGTAGGGGTAGGCAATGAGCAGTTCTTC.

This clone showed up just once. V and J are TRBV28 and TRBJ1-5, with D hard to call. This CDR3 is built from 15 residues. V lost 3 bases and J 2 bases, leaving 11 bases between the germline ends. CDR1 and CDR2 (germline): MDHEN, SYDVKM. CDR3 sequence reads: CASSFGGWGNQPQHF. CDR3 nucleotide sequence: TGTGCCAGCAGTTTCGGAGGGTGGGGCAATCAGCCCCAGCATTTT.

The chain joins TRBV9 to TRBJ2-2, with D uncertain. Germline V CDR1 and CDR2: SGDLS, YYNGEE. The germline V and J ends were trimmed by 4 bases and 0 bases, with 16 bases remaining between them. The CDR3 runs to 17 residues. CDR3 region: CASSSRLRLANTGELFF. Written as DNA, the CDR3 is TGTGCCAGCAGCTCCCGCCTTAGACTGGCGAACACCGGGGAGCTGTTTTTT.

The CDR3 sequence is CASSLAGGQNYGYTF. DNA of the CDR3: TGCGCCAGCAGCTTGGCTGGGGGACAGAACTATGGCTACACCTTC. V is TRBV5-1 and J is TRBJ1-2, with 7 bases fitting TRBD1. The ends lost 0 bases at V and 2 bases at J; junction bases unmatched: 4. There are 15 residues in the CDR3. In germline, CDR1 is SGHRS, CDR2 YFSETQ.

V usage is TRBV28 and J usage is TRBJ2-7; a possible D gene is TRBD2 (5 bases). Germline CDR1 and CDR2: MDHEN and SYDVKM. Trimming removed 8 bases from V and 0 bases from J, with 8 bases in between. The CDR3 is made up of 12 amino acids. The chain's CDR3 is CASRGSSYEQYF. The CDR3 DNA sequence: TGTGCCAGCCGAGGGAGCTCCTACGAGCAGTACTTC.

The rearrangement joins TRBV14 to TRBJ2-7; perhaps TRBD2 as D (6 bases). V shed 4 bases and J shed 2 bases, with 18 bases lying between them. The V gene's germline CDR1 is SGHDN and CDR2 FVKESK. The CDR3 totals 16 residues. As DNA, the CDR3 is TGTGCCAGCAGCCCAGCTGCGGGAACGACCACCTACGAGCAGTACTTC. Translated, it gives CASSPAAGTTTYEQYF.

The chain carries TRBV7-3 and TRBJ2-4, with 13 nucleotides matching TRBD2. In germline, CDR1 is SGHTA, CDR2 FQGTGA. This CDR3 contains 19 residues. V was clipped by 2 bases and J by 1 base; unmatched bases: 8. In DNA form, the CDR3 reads TGTGCCAGCAGCTTACTACTAGCGGGAGGGCCCGGGGCCAAAAACATTCAGTACTTC. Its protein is CASSLLLAGGPGAKNIQYF.

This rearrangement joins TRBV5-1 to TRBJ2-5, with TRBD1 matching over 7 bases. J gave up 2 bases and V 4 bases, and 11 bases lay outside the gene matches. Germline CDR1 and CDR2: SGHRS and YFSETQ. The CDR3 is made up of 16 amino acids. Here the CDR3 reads CASSPDNRGGQETQYF. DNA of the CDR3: TGCGCCAGCAGCCCTGATAACAGGGGCGGGCAAGAGACCCAGTACTTC.

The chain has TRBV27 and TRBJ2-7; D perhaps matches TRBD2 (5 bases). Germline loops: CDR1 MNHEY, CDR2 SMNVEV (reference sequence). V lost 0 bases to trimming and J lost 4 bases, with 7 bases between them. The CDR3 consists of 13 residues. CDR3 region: CASSLSRRYEQYF. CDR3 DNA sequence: TGTGCCAGCAGTTTATCGAGGAGGTACGAGCAGTACTTC.